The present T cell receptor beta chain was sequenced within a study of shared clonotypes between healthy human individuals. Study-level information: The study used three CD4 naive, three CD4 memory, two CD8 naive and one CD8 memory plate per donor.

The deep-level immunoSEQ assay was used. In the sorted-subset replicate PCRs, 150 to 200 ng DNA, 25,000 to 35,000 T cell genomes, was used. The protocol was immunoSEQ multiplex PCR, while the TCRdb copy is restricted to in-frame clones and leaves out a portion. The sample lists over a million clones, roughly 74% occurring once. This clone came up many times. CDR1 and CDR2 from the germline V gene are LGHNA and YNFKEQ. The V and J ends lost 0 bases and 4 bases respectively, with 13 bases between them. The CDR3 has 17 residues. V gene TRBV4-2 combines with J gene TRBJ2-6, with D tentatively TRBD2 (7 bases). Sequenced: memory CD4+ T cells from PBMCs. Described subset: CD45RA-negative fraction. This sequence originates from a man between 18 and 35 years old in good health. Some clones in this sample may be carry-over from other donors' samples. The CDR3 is CASSQDRGASGANVLTF. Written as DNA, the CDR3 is TGTGCCAGCAGCCAAGATCGGGGGGCGTCAGGGGCCAACGTCCTGACTTTC.